The rows below give T cell receptor beta chains drawn from one sample of a study of technical replicates of blood from a handful of donors. Some clones are missing from TCRdb's copy, which holds only in-frame ones; the method was immunoSEQ multiplex PCR. The profile covers tens of thousands of clones, with around 96% appearing a single time and 0.2% taken by the ten largest. The specimen sequenced was T cells isolated from PBMCs. All receptors derive from a human donor in good health. Each CDR3 is given without its conserved first and last residue. Fields, in order: J gene, D gene, V gene, CDR3 protein. The D gene is left open where the match is weak.

j_gene: TRBJ1-2
d_gene: .
v_gene: TRBV5-1
CDR3aa: ASSLDSSFDYGYT

j_gene: TRBJ2-3
d_gene: TRBD1
v_gene: TRBV7-6
CDR3aa: ASSLGTGSDTQY

j_gene: TRBJ1-2
d_gene: TRBD1
v_gene: TRBV28
CDR3aa: ASTPGQGARGYT

j_gene: TRBJ2-5
d_gene: TRBD2
v_gene: TRBV27
CDR3aa: ASSSLAITSGGRWETQY

j_gene: TRBJ1-4
d_gene: TRBD1
v_gene: TRBV10-3
CDR3aa: AISATGESRKLF

j_gene: TRBJ1-2
d_gene: TRBD1
v_gene: TRBV27
CDR3aa: ASSLTGAGRYGYT

j_gene: TRBJ1-1
d_gene: .
v_gene: TRBV4-1
CDR3aa: ASSQEASGNTEAF

j_gene: TRBJ1-3
d_gene: .
v_gene: TRBV5-4
CDR3aa: ATTSGNTIY

j_gene: TRBJ2-2
d_gene: .
v_gene: TRBV4-2
CDR3aa: ASSQDRPSRYTGELF

j_gene: TRBJ2-1
d_gene: TRBD1
v_gene: TRBV7-9
CDR3aa: ASSVTGGPV

j_gene: TRBJ1-3
d_gene: .
v_gene: TRBV30
CDR3aa: AWSVQQGPSGNTIY

j_gene: TRBJ1-4
d_gene: .
v_gene: TRBV30
CDR3aa: AWTGGGEKLF

j_gene: TRBJ2-3
d_gene: TRBD2
v_gene: TRBV7-9
CDR3aa: ASSALAGVFTDTQY

j_gene: TRBJ1-1
d_gene: TRBD1
v_gene: TRBV29-1
CDR3aa: SVRDRTQAF

j_gene: TRBJ2-1
d_gene: TRBD2
v_gene: TRBV30
CDR3aa: ACRNGGIPGSYNEQF

j_gene: TRBJ2-3
d_gene: .
v_gene: TRBV5-5
CDR3aa: ASSFFAGDTQY

j_gene: TRBJ2-7
d_gene: .
v_gene: TRBV2
CDR3aa: ASSGTGVGEQY

j_gene: TRBJ2-1
d_gene: .
v_gene: TRBV4-1
CDR3aa: ASSQVVYNEQF

j_gene: TRBJ2-1
d_gene: TRBD2
v_gene: TRBV4-1
CDR3aa: ASSPEGGGTSGSSYNEQF

j_gene: TRBJ2-7
d_gene: TRBD1
v_gene: TRBV5-1
CDR3aa: ASRAGTAQYEQY

j_gene: TRBJ2-5
d_gene: .
v_gene: TRBV7-9
CDR3aa: ASSPRDNQETQY

j_gene: TRBJ1-3
d_gene: TRBD1
v_gene: TRBV5-8
CDR3aa: ASSLRQQGSGNTIY

j_gene: TRBJ2-7
d_gene: .
v_gene: TRBV6-1
CDR3aa: ASGVHEQY

j_gene: TRBJ1-4
d_gene: .
v_gene: TRBV7-9
CDR3aa: ASSLGRSTNEKLF